These 18 T cell receptor beta chains were sequenced from one sample in a study of T cells in Graves' hyperthyroidism and ophthalmopathy (dated by TCRdb to the late 2010s). Receptor libraries were prepared by multiplex PCR. Sequencer: Illumina HiSeq 2000. The TCR beta CDR3 regions were amplified from the RNA transcripts. For the first round of RT-PCR on the TCR CDR3, the HTBI primer set was used together with the Qiagen OneStep RT-PCR kit. TCRdb trimmed public reads at Q25 via fastp, called clones via MiXCR and kept in-frame beta chains. Duplicate CDR3 protein sequences are folded into a single record with the most common DNA and genes. This sample holds nearly 750,000 distinct CDR3 sequences; 35% were observed only once. Around a third of the sample lies in the top ten. Sequences were obtained from blood. These receptors came from a woman in her thirties or forties with Graves' hyperthyroidism.

The chain couples TRBV6-2 or TRBV6-3 to TRBJ2-3; 15 nucleotides agree with TRBD2. Germline-derived CDR1 and CDR2 are MNHEY and SVGEGT. The CDR3 spans 17 residues. Losses at the gene ends were 3 bases for V and 3 bases for J; bases not matched to a gene: 4. In DNA, the CDR3 is TGTGCCAGCAGTTATTCCGGACTAGCGGGAGGGACAGATACGCAGTATTTT. The encoded protein is CASSYSGLAGGTDTQYF.

V and J are TRBV6-2 or TRBV6-3 and TRBJ2-7; TRBD1 aligns across 8 bases. CDR3 size: 15 residues. Germline CDR1 reads MNHEY; CDR2 reads SVGEGT. Trimming took 6 bases from V and 2 from J; bases not matched to a gene: 9. As DNA, the CDR3 is TGTGCCAGCAGATCCAGGGGGCTTAGAGCCTACGAGCAGTACTTC. Translation: CASRSRGLRAYEQYF.

The chain is built from TRBV6-6 and TRBJ1-1; no firm D call. Germline CDR1 reads MNHNY; CDR2 reads SVGAGI (reference sequence). The V gene lost 5 bases and the J gene lost 1 base, with 14 bases spanning the gap. This CDR3 spans 15 amino acids. CDR3 protein: CASSLDLGRNTEAFF. For the CDR3, the DNA is TGTGCCAGCAGTCTGGACCTAGGCAGGAACACTGAAGCTTTCTTT.

In regard to this clonotype: Being one base from a much bigger clone, this may be a read error. The V and J genes are TRBV10-3 and TRBJ1-1; D is unclear. CDR1 and CDR2 from the germline V gene are ENHRY and SYGVKD. This CDR3 has 10 residues. This CDR3 is CASGESEPFF. Here the CDR3 DNA reads TGTGCCAGCGGTGAGAGTGAACCTTTCTTT.

This clonotype was seen repeatedly, ten times or more. The CDR3 is CASSEARTGGYGYTF. CDR3 bases: TGTGCCAGCAGTGAAGCAAGGACAGGGGGTTATGGCTACACCTTC. The chain has TRBV2 and TRBJ1-2, with TRBD1 identical over 10 bases. The ends lost 0 bases at V and 5 bases at J; junction bases unmatched: 3. Germline V gives CDR1 SNHLY, CDR2 FYNNEI. This CDR3 spans 15 amino acids.

This clonotype was seen at least ten times. The chain uses TRBV7-9 and TRBJ2-5; tentative D call: TRBD1 (5 bases). Per the germline V gene, CDR1 is SEHNR and CDR2 is FQNEAQ (reference sequence). V lost 5 bases and J lost 1, with 11 bases in between. This CDR3 contains 14 residues. The CDR3 region is CASSTQEAQETQYF. CDR3 nucleotide sequence: TGTGCCAGCAGCACACAGGAAGCCCAAGAGACCCAGTACTTC.

CDR3 protein: CASSLQAGVGDEQYF. CDR3 bases: TGTGCCAGCAGCCTACAAGCGGGAGTGGGCGATGAGCAGTACTTC. The genes are TRBV7-2 and TRBJ2-7; TRBD2 agrees at 8 bases. Germline V gives CDR1 SGHTA, CDR2 FQGNSA. CDR3 length: 15 residues. V lost 5 bases to trimming and J lost 7 bases; unmatched junction nucleotides: 13. Drawing the rest from reference TRBV7-2 and TRBJ2-7, the complete variable domain is GAGVSQSPSNKVTEKGKDVELRCDPISGHTALYWYRQSLGQGLEFLIYFQGNSAPDKSGLPSDRFSAERTGGSVSTLTIQRTQQEDSAVYLCASSLQAGVGDEQYFGPGTRLTVT.

The V call is TRBV5-5, the J call TRBJ2-6; 7 bases line up with TRBD1. V trimming: 4 bases; J trimming: 1 base; junction bases outside the gene matches: 8. The CDR3 totals 17 residues. Germline CDR1 is SGHKS and CDR2 is YYEKEE (reference sequence). CDR3 DNA: TGTGCCAGCAGCAAGGGGGACAGTTTGTCTGGGGCCAACGTCCTGACTTTC. Its protein product is CASSKGDSLSGANVLTF. Based on the CDR3 plus reference TRBV5-5 and TRBJ2-6, the full variable domain is DAGVTQSPTHLIKTRGQQVTLRCSPISGHKSVSWYQQVLGQGPQFIFQYYEKEERGRGNFPDRFSARQFPNYSSELNVNALLLGDSALYLCASSKGDSLSGANVLTFGAGSRLTVL.

This clonotype showed up just a few times. The chain carries TRBV13 and TRBJ2-7; TRBD1 agrees at 7 bases. The CDR3 runs 15 residues. From germline, CDR1 is PRHDT and CDR2 FYEKMQ (reference sequence). V shed 5 bases and J 0 bases; nucleotides not matched to a gene: 7. CDR3 protein: CASSATGTASYEQYF. The DNA of the CDR3 is TGTGCCAGCAGCGCGACCGGGACAGCCTCCTACGAGCAGTACTTC.

The rearrangement uses TRBV6-2 or TRBV6-3 and TRBJ1-3, with a tentative D call TRBD1 (5 bases). CDR1 MNHEY and CDR2 SVGEGT come from the germline V gene. The CDR3 is made up of 14 amino acids. Trimming cost V 8 bases and J 4 bases, with 15 bases left between them. The CDR3 protein is CASRGTWPGNTIYF. The CDR3 DNA is TGTGCCAGCCGGGGGACTTGGCCAGGAAACACCATATATTTT.

V gene TRBV10-1 combines with J gene TRBJ2-3; D not resolved. Germline V gene data show CDR1 as WNHNN and CDR2 as SYGVQD (reference sequence). The germline V and J ends were trimmed by 0 bases and 9 bases, with 10 bases remaining between them. CDR3 length: 13 residues. CDR3 sequence reads: CASSESWLDTQYF. CDR3 sequence (DNA): TGCGCCAGCAGTGAGTCATGGCTAGACACGCAGTATTTT.

This clonotype has ten or more counts. The CDR3 DNA sequence: TGTGCCACCAGCAGAGATAGATGGGCGGGGTTTTACACCGGGGAGCTGTTTTTT. Translating it yields CATSRDRWAGFYTGELFF. The chain employs TRBV15 and TRBJ2-2; TRBD2 might be the D (6 bases). Germline CDR1 and CDR2: LNHNV and YYDKDF (reference sequence). This CDR3 region has 18 residues. Trimming left V 0 bases short and J 3 bases short, with 17 bases between. The full variable domain, with the rest looked up from reference TRBV15 and TRBJ2-2, is DAMVIQNPRYQVTQFGKPVTLSCSQTLNHNVMYWYQQKSSQAPKLLFHYYDKDFNNEADTPDNFQSRRPNTSFCFLDIRSPGLGDTAMYLCATSRDRWAGFYTGELFFGEGSRLTVL.

V usage is TRBV19 and J usage is TRBJ1-1; unclear D gene. Trimming took 4 bases from V and 3 from J, leaving 12 bases between them. Germline V gene data show CDR1 as LNHDA and CDR2 as SQIVND (reference sequence). This CDR3 spans 14 amino acids. CDR3 region: CASSRREKYTEAFF. The CDR3 nucleotides are TGTGCCAGTAGTAGAAGAGAGAAATACACTGAAGCTTTCTTT. Supplemented by reference TRBV19 and TRBJ1-1, the full variable domain reads DGGITQSPKYLFRKEGQNVTLSCEQNLNHDAMYWYRQDPGQGLRLIYYSQIVNDFQKGDIAEGYSVSREKKESFPLTVTSAQKNPTAFYLCASSRREKYTEAFFGQGTRLTVV.

Only one count was recorded for this clonotype. The chain recombines TRBV27 with TRBJ1-2, with a tentative D call TRBD1 (6 bases). The CDR3 sequence is 16 residues long. V was trimmed by 2 bases and J by 7 bases, leaving 20 bases between them. CDR1 and CDR2 from the germline V gene are MNHEY and SMNVEV (reference sequence). The CDR3 bases are TGTGCCAGCAGTTTAACGGGCTCACAGGGAGTCTTTGGCTACACCTTC. It yields the protein CASSLTGSQGVFGYTF.

The chain joins TRBV20-1 to TRBJ1-4; D might be TRBD1 (5 bases). There are 14 residues in the CDR3. The germline gives CDR1 DFQATT, CDR2 SNEGSKA (reference sequence). V dropped 4 bases and J dropped 8 bases, with 17 bases sitting between them. CDR3 sequence: CSAMGLAGKEKLFF. Here the CDR3 DNA reads TGCAGTGCTATGGGGCTAGCGGGGAAAGAAAAACTGTTTTTT.

At least ten counts were recorded for this clonotype. The V call is TRBV27, the J call TRBJ1-3; TRBD1 might be the D (5 bases). Trimming pared 6 bases from V and 0 bases from J, leaving 12 bases between. CDR1 and CDR2 from the germline V gene are MNHEY and SMNVEV (reference sequence). This CDR3 spans 15 amino acids. In nucleotides, the CDR3 is TGTGCCAGCAGATTGGACATTAACTCTGGAAACACCATATATTTT. Its protein product is CASRLDINSGNTIYF.

This clonotype was counted at least ten times. The V and J genes are TRBV2 and TRBJ1-1, with a weak D call TRBD1 (6 bases). V was cut by 11 bases and J by 1 base, with 17 bases left in between. CDR1 and CDR2 (germline): SNHLY, FYNNEI. The CDR3 has 14 amino acids. Written as DNA, the CDR3 is TGTGCCCTAGCAAAGGGGGGCGCGAACACTGAAGCTTTCTTT. Residues: CALAKGGANTEAFF.

This clonotype was counted ten times or more. The chain joins TRBV24-1 to TRBJ2-7, with a tentative D call TRBD2 (6 bases). Trimming pared 3 bases from V and 3 bases from J, leaving 8 bases between. Germline V gene data show CDR1 as KGHDR and CDR2 as SFDVKD. The CDR3 is made up of 13 amino acids. The DNA of the CDR3 is TGTGCCACCAGTGATGGGCGGGACTACGAGCAGTACTTC. Its translation: CATSDGRDYEQYF.